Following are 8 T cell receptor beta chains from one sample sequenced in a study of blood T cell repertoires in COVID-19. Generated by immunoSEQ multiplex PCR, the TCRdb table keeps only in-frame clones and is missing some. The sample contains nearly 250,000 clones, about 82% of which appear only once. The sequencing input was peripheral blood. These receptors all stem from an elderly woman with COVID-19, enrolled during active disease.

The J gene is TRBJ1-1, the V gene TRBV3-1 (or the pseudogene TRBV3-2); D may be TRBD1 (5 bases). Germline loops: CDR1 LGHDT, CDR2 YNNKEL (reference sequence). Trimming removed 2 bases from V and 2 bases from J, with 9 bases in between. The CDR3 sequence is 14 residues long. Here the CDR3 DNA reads TGTGCCAGCAGCCAAAGGGGAACAAACACTGAAGCTTTCTTT. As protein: CASSQRGTNTEAFF.

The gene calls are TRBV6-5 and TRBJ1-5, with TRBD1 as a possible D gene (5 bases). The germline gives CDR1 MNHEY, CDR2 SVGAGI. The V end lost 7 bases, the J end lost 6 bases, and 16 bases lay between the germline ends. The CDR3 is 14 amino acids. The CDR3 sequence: CASKGRDPSQPQHF. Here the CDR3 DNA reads TGTGCCAGCAAAGGGCGGGACCCAAGTCAGCCCCAGCATTTT.

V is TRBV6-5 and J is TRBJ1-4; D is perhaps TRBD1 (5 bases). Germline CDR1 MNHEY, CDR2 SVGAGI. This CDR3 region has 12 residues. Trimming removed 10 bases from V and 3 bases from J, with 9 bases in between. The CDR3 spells CATQGSNEKLFF. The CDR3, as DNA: TGTGCCACCCAGGGTTCTAATGAAAAACTGTTTTTT.

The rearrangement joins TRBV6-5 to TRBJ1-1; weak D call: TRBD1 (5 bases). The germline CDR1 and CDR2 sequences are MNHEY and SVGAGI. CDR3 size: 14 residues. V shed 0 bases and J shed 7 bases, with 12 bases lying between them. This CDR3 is CASSYSGQPGEAFF. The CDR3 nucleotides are TGTGCCAGCAGTTACTCTGGACAACCCGGTGAAGCTTTCTTT.

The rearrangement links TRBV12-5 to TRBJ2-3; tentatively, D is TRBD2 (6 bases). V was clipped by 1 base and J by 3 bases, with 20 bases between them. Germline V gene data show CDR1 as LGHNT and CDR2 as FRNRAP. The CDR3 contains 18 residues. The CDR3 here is CASGLAASGVGKTDTQYF. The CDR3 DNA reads TGTGCTAGTGGTTTGGCAGCGTCGGGGGTAGGGAAGACAGATACGCAGTATTTT.

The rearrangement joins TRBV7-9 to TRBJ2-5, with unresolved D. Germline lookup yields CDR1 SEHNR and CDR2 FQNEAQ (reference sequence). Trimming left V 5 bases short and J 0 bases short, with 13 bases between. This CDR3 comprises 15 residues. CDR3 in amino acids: CASSITTAYQETQYF. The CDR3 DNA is TGTGCCAGCAGCATAACGACTGCGTACCAAGAGACCCAGTACTTC. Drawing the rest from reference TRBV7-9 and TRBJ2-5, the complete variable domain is DTGVSQNPRHKITKRGQNVTFRCDPISEHNRLYWYRQTLGQGPEFLTYFQNEAQLEKSRLLSDRFSAERPKGSFSTLEIQRTEQGDSAMYLCASSITTAYQETQYFGPGTRLLVL.

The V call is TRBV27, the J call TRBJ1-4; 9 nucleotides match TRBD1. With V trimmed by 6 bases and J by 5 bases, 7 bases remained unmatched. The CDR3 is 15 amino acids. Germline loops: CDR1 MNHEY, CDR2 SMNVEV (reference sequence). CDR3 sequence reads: CASRAIGTGNEKLFF. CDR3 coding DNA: TGTGCCAGCAGAGCCATAGGGACAGGGAATGAAAAACTGTTTTTT.

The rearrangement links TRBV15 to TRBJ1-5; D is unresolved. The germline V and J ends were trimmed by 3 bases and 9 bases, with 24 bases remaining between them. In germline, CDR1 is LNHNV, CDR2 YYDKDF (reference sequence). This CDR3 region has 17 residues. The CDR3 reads CATSSDVRVAARGPQHF. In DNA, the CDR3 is TGTGCCACCAGCAGCGATGTAAGGGTGGCCGCCCGGGGGCCCCAGCATTTT.